The 20 T cell receptor beta chains reported below all come from one sample, sequenced in a study of vaccination and CD4 T cells after COVID-19. No cognate antigen is known for these TCRs. The treatment here: roughly 10-day PBMC culture with coronavirus spike peptide pools or control peptides (ViraFEST assay). CD4+ T cells that had been cultured provided DNA sequenced with the Oncomine TCR Beta short-read assay. From the PCR reads, TCRdb called clonotypes with MiXCR, one entry per CDR3 protein. The sample has 11,000 or so distinct CDR3 sequences, roughly 55% seen once; the top ten hold around 9.6%. Input material: CD4+ T cells from blood, cultured in vitro. Receptors were obtained from a human donor who had recovered from COVID-19.

The chain recombines TRBV30 with TRBJ1-2; TRBD1 might be the D (6 bases). The germline V gene encodes CDR1 GTSNPN and CDR2 SVGIG (reference sequence). CDR3 length equals 13 residues. Trimming shortened V by 4 bases and J by 4 bases, and 13 bases separated the two germline ends. CDR3 nucleotide sequence: TGTGCCTGGACCCGACAGGCGAGCTATGGCTACACCTTC. It specifies CAWTRQASYGYTF.

The chain joins TRBV28 to TRBJ2-7; TRBD1 might be the D (6 bases). CDR3 size: 13 residues. Germline V CDR1 and CDR2: MDHEN, SYDVKM. Trimming cost V 5 bases and J 3 bases, with 11 bases left between them. CDR3 residues: CASSINRVYEQYF. The DNA of the CDR3 is TGTGCCAGCAGTATCAACAGGGTCTACGAGCAGTACTTC.

The rearrangement uses TRBV20-1 and TRBJ1-5; 7 bases align to TRBD1. Germline CDR1 reads DFQATT; CDR2 reads SNEGSKA (reference sequence). CDR3 length: 16 residues. With 3 bases clipped from V and 3 bases from J, the junction kept 11 bases outside the gene matches. CDR3 nucleotides: TGCAGTGCTAGGGTGAGACAGGGAAAACTCAATCAGCCCCAGCATTTT. Protein product: CSARVRQGKLNQPQHF.

This clonotype was detected a few times. The chain has TRBV19 and TRBJ1-5; 7 bases map to TRBD1. There are 14 residues in the CDR3. J gave up 2 bases and V 6 bases, and 4 bases lay outside the gene matches. Germline V lookup: CDR1 LNHDA, CDR2 SQIVND (reference sequence). The chain's CDR3 is CASRGTAGNQPQHF. The CDR3 DNA reads as TGTGCCAGTAGGGGGACAGCAGGCAATCAGCCCCAGCATTTT.

The rearrangement joins TRBV20-1 to TRBJ1-2, with no clear D. The length of the CDR3 is 11 residues. The germline V gene has CDR1 DFQATT and CDR2 SNEGSKA (reference sequence). V lost 1 base to trimming and J lost 6 bases, with 6 bases between them. The CDR3 sequence: CSARGWDGYTF. The CDR3 bases are TGCAGTGCTAGAGGATGGGATGGCTACACCTTC.

The gene calls are TRBV28 and TRBJ2-2; 11 bases map to TRBD1. CDR1 and CDR2 (germline): MDHEN, SYDVKM. The CDR3 is 16 residues long. With 7 bases clipped from V and 5 bases from J, the junction kept 9 bases outside the gene matches. Written as DNA, the CDR3 is TGTGCCAGCAAAATAGGGACAGGGGGTAGAACCGGGGAGCTGTTTTTT. This sequence encodes CASKIGTGGRTGELFF.

The V gene is TRBV11-2, the J gene TRBJ2-6, with TRBD1 identical over 7 bases. The CDR3 contains 22 residues. CDR1 is SGHAT, CDR2 FQNNGV, per germline. Losses at the gene ends were 5 bases for V and 2 bases for J; bases not matched to a gene: 24. The CDR3 DNA is TGTGCCAGCAGCCGTGTGAGCCGCCTCCGACAGGGCCCTCTCCCTGGGGCCAACGTCCTGACTTTC. It codes for CASSRVSRLRQGPLPGANVLTF.

This clonotype occurred once. The V and J genes are TRBV7-9 and TRBJ1-1; D gene uncertain. This CDR3 region has 13 residues. Germline CDR1 is SEHNR and CDR2 is FQNEAQ (reference sequence). V was clipped by 4 bases and J by 4 bases, with 10 bases between them. This chain's CDR3 is CASSSGVGTEAFF. The CDR3 nucleotides read TGTGCCAGCAGCTCTGGGGTAGGCACTGAAGCTTTCTTT. Using reference TRBV7-9 and TRBJ1-1 for the parts outside the CDR3, the full variable domain is DTGVSQNPRHKITKRGQNVTFRCDPISEHNRLYWYRQTLGQGPEFLTYFQNEAQLEKSRLLSDRFSAERPKGSFSTLEIQRTEQGDSAMYLCASSSGVGTEAFFGQGTRLTVV.

This clonotype was observed a few times. The chain links TRBV30 to TRBJ1-1; D may be TRBD1 (5 bases). CDR1 and CDR2 from the germline V gene are GTSNPN and SVGIG (reference sequence). The CDR3 has 10 residues. V lost 6 bases to trimming and J lost 8 bases, with 10 bases between them. The CDR3 DNA is TGTGCCTGTCATAACAGGGAAGCTTTCTTT. Translated: CACHNREAFF.

This clonotype was counted between two and nine times. This rearrangement joins TRBV14 to TRBJ1-1; tentative D call: TRBD1 (5 bases). This CDR3 spans 13 amino acids. Germline CDR1 reads SGHDN; CDR2 reads FVKESK. V gave up 1 base and J gave up 5 bases, with 8 bases separating them. The CDR3 nucleotides read TGTGCCAGCAGCCAAGCAGGGCAAACTGAAGCTTTCTTT. Translation: CASSQAGQTEAFF.

CDR3 residues: CASSAGPRDIFTDTQYF. As DNA, the CDR3 is TGCGCCAGCAGTGCAGGACCGCGAGACATATTCACAGATACGCAGTATTTT. J is TRBJ2-3 and V is TRBV10-1; D is unclear. CDR3 size: 17 residues. Looked up from germline, CDR1 is WNHNN and CDR2 is SYGVQD (reference sequence). Trimming cost V 4 bases and J 2 bases, with 19 bases left between them.

Judged by abundance, this clonotype is large. This chain uses TRBV6-1 with TRBJ1-2, with TRBD1 matching over 10 bases. Trimming removed 6 bases from V and 8 bases from J; junction bases left unmatched: 6. The CDR3 has 13 amino acids. Germline V gene sequence: CDR1 MNHNS, CDR2 SASEGT. The CDR3 DNA sequence: TGTGCCAGCAGGACAGGGGGCGCGGGGGGCTACACCTTC. This encodes CASRTGGAGGYTF.

The V gene is TRBV19, the J gene TRBJ2-5; 10 bases fit TRBD2. V dropped 3 bases and J dropped 5; count of bases not matched to a gene: 12. This CDR3 contains 17 residues. Per germline, CDR1 LNHDA and CDR2 SQIVND (reference sequence). CDR3 sequence: CASSIPRASGSKETQYF. The CDR3 nucleotides read TGTGCCAGTAGTATTCCCCGGGCTAGCGGGAGTAAGGAGACCCAGTACTTC.

V gene TRBV12-3 or TRBV12-4 combines with J gene TRBJ1-5; D is undetermined. The ends were cut back, 1 base at V and 1 base at J, with 5 bases in the middle. CDR3 length equals 14 residues. For the CDR3, the DNA is TGTGCCAGCAGTTTAGGAGGGAGCAATCAGCCCCAGCATTTT. Its translation: CASSLGGSNQPQHF.

This chain connects TRBV30 to TRBJ1-2, with D possibly TRBD1 on 6 matching bases. CDR3 length equals 13 residues. V was pared by 3 bases and J by 7 bases, with 15 bases between. Germline values: CDR1 GTSNPN, CDR2 SVGIG (reference sequence). CDR3 in DNA: TGTGCCTGGAGCTTGGGGGCCGGAGGTGGCTACACCTTC. This encodes CAWSLGAGGGYTF.

This clonotype was seen more than once but under ten times. This chain joins TRBV7-2 and TRBJ2-3; TRBD1 might be the D (5 bases). The CDR3 totals 13 residues. Germline-derived CDR1 and CDR2 are SGHTA and FQGNSA. V lost 1 base, J lost 8 bases, and 10 bases lay in between. CDR3 in amino acids: CASSLGQTFTQYF. For the CDR3, the DNA is TGTGCCAGCAGCTTAGGACAGACCTTTACGCAGTATTTT.

This chain links TRBV20-1 with TRBJ1-2, with 9 bases identical to TRBD1. CDR3 size: 14 residues. In germline, CDR1 is DFQATT, CDR2 SNEGSKA (reference sequence). Germline trimming cut 3 bases from V and 5 bases from J; bases unmatched to any gene: 7. CDR3 region: CSASPGQGIYGYTF. The CDR3 nucleotides read TGCAGTGCTAGCCCGGGACAGGGAATATATGGCTACACCTTC.

The V call is TRBV2, the J call TRBJ2-7, with 9 bases aligning to TRBD2. V dropped 5 bases and J dropped 7; count of bases not matched to a gene: 9. This CDR3 contains 14 residues. Germline V gene data show CDR1 as SNHLY and CDR2 as FYNNEI. CDR3 in DNA: TGTGCCAGCAGTATCCTAGCGGGGCTATCTGAGCAGTACTTC. As protein: CASSILAGLSEQYF.

This clonotype has only a few counts. This chain uses TRBV6-1 with TRBJ2-3; 8 bases agree with TRBD1. The germline gives CDR1 MNHNS, CDR2 SASEGT. The CDR3 length is 15 residues. V lost 6 bases and J lost 3; bases outside the gene matches: 8. The CDR3 loop is CASSARGQGTDTQYF. The CDR3 DNA sequence: TGTGCCAGCAGCGCCAGGGGGCAAGGAACAGATACGCAGTATTTT.

This clonotype is large (0.1 to 1%) in the sample. The chain has TRBV29-1 and TRBJ1-2; D gene unclear. The CDR3 spans 12 residues. The germline V and J ends were trimmed by 7 bases and 3 bases, with 12 bases remaining between them. The germline V gene encodes CDR1 SQVTM and CDR2 ANQGSEA. This CDR3 reads CSASPDHYGYTF. The CDR3 DNA follows: TGCAGCGCTTCCCCGGACCACTATGGCTACACCTTC.